This TCR beta chain was sequenced in a study of blood T cell repertoires in COVID-19. Overall study context: From the United States, Italy and Spain came samples of acute and convalescent COVID-19.

Seattle patients were enrolled during active infection and followed longitudinally. Authors' analysis steps: The authors estimated nucleated cell counts from reference gene primer amplification. TCRdb keeps only in-frame clones here, not all; method: immunoSEQ multiplex PCR. That table gives V, J and clone size, and the DNA gave D and trimming. The sample yields 250,000 to 300,000 clones, around nine tenths seen once. This CDR3 has 13 residues. V lost 6 bases and J lost 5, with 10 bases in between. This clonotype was obtained from a young woman with COVID-19, enrolled during active disease. This chain links TRBV23-1 with TRBJ2-2; no clear D. TRBV23-1 is classed as an ORF, of uncertain function. The sequenced sample consisted of peripheral blood. The CDR3 region has the DNA TGCGCCAGCAGCCGCGAAGCAACCGGGGAGCTGTTTTTT. It specifies CASSREATGELFF.